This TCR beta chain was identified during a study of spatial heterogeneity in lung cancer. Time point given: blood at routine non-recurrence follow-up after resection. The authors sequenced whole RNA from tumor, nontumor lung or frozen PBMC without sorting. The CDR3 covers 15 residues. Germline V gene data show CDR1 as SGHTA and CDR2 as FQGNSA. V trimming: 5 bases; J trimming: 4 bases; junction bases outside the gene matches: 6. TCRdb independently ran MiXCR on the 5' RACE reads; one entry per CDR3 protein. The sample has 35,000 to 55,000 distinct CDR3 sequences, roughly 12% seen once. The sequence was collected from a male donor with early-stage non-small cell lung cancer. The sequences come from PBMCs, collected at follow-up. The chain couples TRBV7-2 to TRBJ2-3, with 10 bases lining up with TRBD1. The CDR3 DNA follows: TGTGCCAGCAGCCCGGGACAGGGGCAGGCAGATACGCAGTATTTT. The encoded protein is CASSPGQGQADTQYF.